This passage covers 9 T cell receptor beta chains from one sample sequenced in a study of blood T cell repertoires in COVID-19. Produced via immunoSEQ multiplex PCR; TCRdb's table is partial and in-frame only. The sample records about 190,000 clones, about 85% being singletons. The sequenced sample was PBMCs or T cells enriched from blood (not recorded which). The origin of the receptors is a middle-aged woman in a cohort exposed to, infected with or recovered from COVID-19 (not recorded which).

The chain uses TRBV6-5 and TRBJ2-2, with D possibly TRBD2 on 5 matching bases. Germline values: CDR1 MNHEY, CDR2 SVGAGI. CDR3 length equals 15 residues. V was cut by 6 bases and J by 4 bases, with 15 bases left in between. The CDR3 nucleotides read TGTGCCAGCAGACGGGCTAGCTCCGGCACCGGGGAGCTGTTTTTT. Translating gives CASRRASSGTGELFF.

This clone was recorded many times. CDR3 nucleotide sequence: TGCGCCAGCAGCCATATCATGGGGCTCGGTCAGCCCCAGCATTTT. Translated: CASSHIMGLGQPQHF. The chain joins TRBV4-1 to TRBJ1-5; tentatively, D is TRBD1 (5 bases). This CDR3 comprises 15 residues. Germline V lookup: CDR1 MGHRA, CDR2 YSYEKL. The V gene lost 3 bases and the J gene lost 6 bases, with 15 bases spanning the gap.

The V call is TRBV5-4, the J call TRBJ2-1; 7 bases are a match to TRBD2. With 7 bases clipped from V and 5 bases from J, the junction kept 9 bases outside the gene matches. There are 14 residues in the CDR3. Germline assignment: CDR1 SGHNT and CDR2 YYREEE (reference sequence). In nucleotides, the CDR3 is TGTGCCAGCCACGGACTAGGGTCCCACAATGAGCAGTTCTTC. Encoded protein: CASHGLGSHNEQFF.

The chain employs TRBV11-3 and TRBJ2-3; D gene unclear. CDR3 length: 15 residues. Germline V gives CDR1 SGHNT, CDR2 YENEEA. V lost 4 bases and J lost 2, with 13 bases in between. The CDR3, as DNA: TGTGCCAGCAGCTCCCTTGTGAGGCTCACAGATACGCAGTATTTT. Amino acids: CASSSLVRLTDTQYF.

The chain recombines TRBV28 with TRBJ1-5, with D possibly matching TRBD1 (6 bases). Trimming took off 1 base at V and 5 bases at J, with 15 bases between the two ends. Germline V CDR1 and CDR2: MDHEN, SYDVKM. There are 16 residues in the CDR3. The CDR3 coding sequence is TGTGCCAGCAGTTTATTTCCCCAGGGGCCGGATCAGCCCCAGCATTTT. Its protein is CASSLFPQGPDQPQHF.

The gene calls are TRBV6-5 and TRBJ1-2; TRBD1 matches at 7 bases. The CDR3 consists of 14 residues. Trimming at V came to 4 bases and at J to 2 bases, leaving 4 bases not matched to a gene. The germline gives CDR1 MNHEY, CDR2 SVGAGI. The CDR3 nucleotides read TGTGCCAGCAGTTTCCGACAGGGCAACTATGGCTACACCTTC. It is translated as CASSFRQGNYGYTF.

The chain combines TRBV27 with TRBJ2-7, with TRBD1 matching 9 bases. Losses at the gene ends were 2 bases for V and 4 bases for J; bases not matched to a gene: 0. Germline assignment: CDR1 MNHEY and CDR2 SMNVEV (reference sequence). The CDR3 length is 13 residues. Here the CDR3 reads CASSLDRGYEQYF. The DNA for the CDR3 is TGTGCCAGCAGTTTAGACAGGGGGTACGAGCAGTACTTC.

This clone was recorded only once. The chain recombines TRBV27 with TRBJ1-2; the match to TRBD1 covers 10 bases. Losses at the gene ends were 5 bases for V and 0 bases for J; bases not matched to a gene: 6. The germline gives CDR1 MNHEY, CDR2 SMNVEV (reference sequence). The length of the CDR3 is 16 residues. CDR3 amino acids: CASSTQDRGSNYGYTF. The CDR3 bases are TGTGCCAGCAGTACCCAGGACAGGGGGTCTAACTATGGCTACACCTTC.

V and J are TRBV6-5 and TRBJ1-2, with 10 bases matching TRBD1. The CDR3 contains 15 residues. Germline assignment: CDR1 MNHEY and CDR2 SVGAGI. J was trimmed by 3 bases and V by 5 bases; bases with no gene match: 6. In DNA, the CDR3 is TGTGCCAGCAGTCCCCCCGGGACAGGGGACTATGGCTACACCTTC. This codes for CASSPPGTGDYGYTF.